Described below is a single T cell receptor beta chain sequence and its context. Its target is unknown. The record originates from a study of cytomegalovirus exposure and HLA in healthy donors. Germline V lookup: CDR1 MDHEN, CDR2 SYDVKM. J gave up 2 bases and V 6 bases, and 9 bases lay outside the gene matches. CDR3 size: 16 residues. It was with 60 Vbeta and 13 Jbeta primers that the PCR ran. Sequencing was performed with immunoSEQ multiplex PCR; in TCRdb, only in-frame clones are kept and a portion is missing. The sample has tens of thousands of clones; 65% to 80% are singletons. Study-wide points: Common viral pathogens (according to a later analysis) appeared linked to several of the most significant clusters. Analyzed later, most CMV-associated TCR beta chains appeared HLA-restricted. The sole available immune exposure information was CMV serostatus.

This sequence joins TRBV28 and TRBJ2-4; 8 bases are shared with TRBD1. The source of this sequence is a man aged 25 to 40 in good health and CMV-seropositive. What was sequenced was PBMCs. As DNA, the CDR3 is TGTGCCAGCAGCCCCAGGACAGGGATGACCAAAAACATTCAGTACTTC. This encodes CASSPRTGMTKNIQYF.